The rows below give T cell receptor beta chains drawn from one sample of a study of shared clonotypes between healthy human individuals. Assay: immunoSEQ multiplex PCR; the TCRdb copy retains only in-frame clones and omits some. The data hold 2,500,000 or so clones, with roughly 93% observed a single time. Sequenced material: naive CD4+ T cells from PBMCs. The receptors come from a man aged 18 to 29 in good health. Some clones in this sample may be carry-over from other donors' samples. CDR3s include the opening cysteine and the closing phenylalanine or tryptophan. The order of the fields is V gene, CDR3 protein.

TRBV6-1,CASSLAGGLSDTQYF
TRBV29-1,CSVERAEETQYF
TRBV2,CASSGYTGGGQPQHF
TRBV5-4,CASSFPREGPGVGYTF
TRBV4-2,CASSQDVGTGSPHSNEQFF
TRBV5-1,CASSSLVGGQYEQYF
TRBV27,CASSPTGTGAKNIQYF
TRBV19,CASSIERTLGPQHF
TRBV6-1,CASSEVGNSPLHF
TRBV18,CASSPSIAMNTEAFF
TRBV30,CAWTPRLVLNEQFF
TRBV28,CASRSELKDTQYF
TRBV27,CASSSILASYEQYF
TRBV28,CASSPGTPYSNQPQHF
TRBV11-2,CASSLDSTGEYGYTF